The text below deals with one T cell receptor beta chain. The data originate from a study of blood T cell repertoires in COVID-19. TCRdb's table, derived via immunoSEQ multiplex PCR, lists solely in-frame clones and lacks some. The data hold about 190,000 clones, with around 83% observed a single time. This clonotype was obtained from a man aged 50 to 60 with active or convalescent COVID-19. The sequenced material came from peripheral blood.

CDR3 bases: TGTGCCAGCAGTTCCCAGGACAGCTACTATGGCTACACCTTC. Protein sequence: CASSSQDSYYGYTF. The gene calls are TRBV28 and TRBJ1-2; possibly TRBD1 for D (6 bases). This CDR3 region has 14 residues. From germline, CDR1 is MDHEN and CDR2 SYDVKM. V was clipped by 4 bases and J by 3 bases, with 12 bases between them.